What follows are 31 T cell receptor beta chains derived from one specimen sequenced in a study of blood T cell repertoires in COVID-19. Assay used: immunoSEQ multiplex PCR; TCRdb lists only in-frame clones, some missing. The repertoire has roughly 360,000 clones, about 87% of them found once; the top ten carry about 1.5%. Sequencing used PBMCs or T cells enriched from blood (not recorded which). The origin of the receptors is a man younger than 40 who had recovered from COVID-19.

The rearrangement joins TRBV4-3 to TRBJ2-1; possibly TRBD1 for D (6 bases). The CDR3 is 15 residues long. The germline gives CDR1 LGHNA, CDR2 YSLEER. Trimming removed 4 bases from V and 4 bases from J, with 14 bases in between. DNA of the CDR3: TGCGCCAGCAGCCGATCGGACAGTAGATACAATGAGCAGTTCTTC. Protein: CASSRSDSRYNEQFF.

V is TRBV12-3 or TRBV12-4 and J is TRBJ1-2, with D hard to call. CDR3 length: 13 amino acids. Trimming shortened V by 5 bases and J by 4 bases, and 11 bases separated the two germline ends. The CDR3 DNA follows: TGTGCCAGCAGTACCGACACTTCCTATGGCTACACCTTC. Protein sequence: CASSTDTSYGYTF.

The V call is TRBV7-9, the J call TRBJ2-5, with 9 bases lining up with TRBD1. The J segment lost 1 base and the V segment lost 1 base, leaving 4 bases of the junction unmatched. The CDR3 is 16 amino acids. Germline V gene lookup returns CDR1 SEHNR and CDR2 FQNEAQ (reference sequence). The CDR3 here is CASSLVGTGSQETQYF. CDR3 DNA sequence: TGTGCCAGCAGCTTAGTTGGGACAGGGTCCCAAGAGACCCAGTACTTC.

The V and J genes are TRBV7-9 and TRBJ2-7; 10 nucleotides match TRBD1. The germline V gene has CDR1 SEHNR and CDR2 FQNEAQ (reference sequence). The CDR3 sequence is 14 residues long. V was clipped by 4 bases and J by 3 bases; unmatched bases: 3. CDR3 coding DNA: TGTGCCAGCAGCTCGGGACAGGGGCACTACGAGCAGTACTTC. Translation: CASSSGQGHYEQYF.

Here the CDR3 reads CASSLGTGSYNEQFF. The CDR3 region has the DNA TGCGCCAGCAGCCTCGGGACAGGGTCCTACAATGAGCAGTTCTTC. The chain uses TRBV5-1 and TRBJ2-1; 9 bases are a match to TRBD1. The CDR3 length is 15 residues. V shed 4 bases and J 1 base; nucleotides not matched to a gene: 3. CDR1 is SGHRS, CDR2 YFSETQ, per germline.

The chain carries TRBV19 and TRBJ2-7; 10 bases fit TRBD1. Trimming removed 6 bases from V and 2 bases from J; junction bases left unmatched: 4. The CDR3 totals 14 residues. CDR1 and CDR2 from the germline V gene are LNHDA and SQIVND (reference sequence). This CDR3 reads CASSLGQGAYEQYF. CDR3 nucleotide sequence: TGTGCCAGTAGCCTAGGACAGGGGGCCTACGAGCAGTACTTC.

The chain has TRBV30 and TRBJ1-2; a weak D match, TRBD1 (5 bases). CDR1 is GTSNPN and CDR2 is SVGIG in the germline V gene (reference sequence). V lost 4 bases to trimming and J lost 4 bases, with 16 bases between them. The CDR3 is 14 amino acids. The CDR3 DNA sequence: TGTGCCTGGATTCCAAGGGGCACAGCCTATGGCTACACCTTC. Its protein is CAWIPRGTAYGYTF.

This chain joins TRBV5-1 and TRBJ2-7; TRBD1 matches 8 bases. Germline CDR1 is SGHRS and CDR2 is YFSETQ. This CDR3 region has 14 residues. The ends lost 4 bases at V and 2 bases at J; junction bases unmatched: 5. This CDR3 reads CASSLTGATYEQYF. CDR3 coding DNA: TGCGCCAGCAGCCTGACAGGGGCCACCTACGAGCAGTACTTC.

This chain uses TRBV3-1 (or the pseudogene TRBV3-2) with TRBJ1-6, with 7 positions matching TRBD1. The trim removed 5 bases at V and 7 bases at J, leaving 11 bases unmatched. Per the germline V gene, CDR1 is LGHDT and CDR2 is YNNKEL (reference sequence). The CDR3 is made up of 16 amino acids. The CDR3 spells CASSIRTGSSNSPLHF. In DNA, the CDR3 is TGTGCCAGCAGCATTAGGACAGGCTCTTCGAATTCACCCCTCCACTTT.

V and J are TRBV20-1 and TRBJ2-1; D gene uncertain. The CDR3 totals 11 residues. Germline-derived CDR1 and CDR2 are DFQATT and SNEGSKA (reference sequence). Deletions cut 0 bases from V and 8 bases from J, with 5 bases between. In DNA form, the CDR3 reads TGCAGTGCTAGAGATGTCGATGAGCAGTTCTTC. Its translation is CSARDVDEQFF.

This chain uses TRBV10-3 with TRBJ1-2; possibly TRBD1 for D (5 bases). CDR1 ENHRY and CDR2 SYGVKD come from the germline V gene. Trimming shortened V by 2 bases and J by 3 bases, and 10 bases separated the two germline ends. The CDR3 has 14 amino acids. The CDR3 DNA reads as TGTGCCATCAGTGAGGGGGCGCGATACTATGGCTACACCTTC. Encoded protein: CAISEGARYYGYTF.

Concerning this clone itself: A junction boundary mismatches the germline segment, possibly from a read error. The chain is built from TRBV6-1 and TRBJ1-5, with D uncertain. The CDR3 extends over 14 amino acids. The V gene's germline CDR1 is MNHNS and CDR2 SASEGT. The CDR3 bases are TGTGCCAGCAGTGAAGCGGTCTGGCAAATCTTGAAGTATTTT. Its translation is CASSEAVWQILKYF.

The chain employs TRBV6-4 and TRBJ2-3, with 10 nucleotides matching TRBD2. Trimming at V came to 6 bases and at J to 1 base, leaving 13 bases not matched to a gene. The CDR3 is made up of 18 amino acids. Germline V gene lookup returns CDR1 MRHNA and CDR2 SNTAGT. Written as DNA, the CDR3 is TGTGCCAGCAGCGTGAGCGGGGGGGATTTTGGAGGCACAGATACGCAGTATTTT. Translated: CASSVSGGDFGGTDTQYF.

In DNA, the CDR3 is TGTGCTAGTGGCCCGGGTTCTGAAGCTTTCTTT. This sequence encodes CASGPGSEAFF. V gene TRBV12-5 combines with J gene TRBJ1-1; D is unresolved. The CDR3 is 11 residues long. CDR1 is LGHNT, CDR2 FRNRAP, per germline. V lost 6 bases, J lost 6 bases, and 8 bases lay in between.

The chain is built from TRBV5-5 and TRBJ2-4; a possible D gene is TRBD1 (5 bases). V lost 2 bases to trimming and J lost 1 base, with 13 bases between them. Germline CDR1 and CDR2: SGHKS and YYEKEE (reference sequence). The CDR3 is made up of 16 amino acids. The CDR3: CASSFRAGQAKNIQYF. The CDR3 DNA is TGTGCCAGCAGCTTTCGGGCAGGGCAGGCCAAAAACATTCAGTACTTC.

The genes are TRBV27 and TRBJ1-2, with TRBD1 matching 7 bases. The V gene end was trimmed by 4 bases and the J gene end by 0 bases; junction bases not matched to a gene: 5. Germline values: CDR1 MNHEY, CDR2 SMNVEV (reference sequence). This CDR3 has 15 residues. The CDR3 protein is CASSSSGGTNYGYTF. DNA of the CDR3: TGTGCCAGCAGTTCGTCAGGGGGGACTAACTATGGCTACACCTTC.

The DNA of the CDR3 is TGTGCCAGCTCACCACCGGTTCCCGGCCCAGGGGTGGATCAGCCCCAGCATTTT. It is translated as CASSPPVPGPGVDQPQHF. J is TRBJ1-5 and V is TRBV18, with a weak D call TRBD1 (6 bases). This CDR3 is built from 18 residues. Germline V CDR1 and CDR2: KGHSH, LQKENI. Trimming left V 0 bases short and J 5 bases short, with 20 bases between.

The rearrangement joins TRBV12-3 or TRBV12-4 to TRBJ1-1; D not certain. The CDR3 has 13 residues. The CDR3 loop is CATSFPGNTEAFF. In nucleotides, the CDR3 is TGTGCAACCAGCTTCCCAGGGAACACTGAAGCTTTCTTT.

The chain carries TRBV30 and TRBJ2-7; the D gene is possibly TRBD1 (5 bases). CDR3 size: 14 residues. Germline V gene sequence: CDR1 GTSNPN, CDR2 SVGIG (reference sequence). V was shortened by 1 base and J by 2 bases, with 12 bases between the two germline ends. CDR3 DNA sequence: TGTGCCTGGAGTGGGTCAGGGCAAACCTACGAGCAGTACTTC. It translates to CAWSGSGQTYEQYF.

This chain uses TRBV14 with TRBJ1-2, with D possibly TRBD1 on 5 matching bases. This CDR3 is built from 22 residues. Germline values: CDR1 SGHDN, CDR2 FVKESK. Trimming took off 2 bases at V and 4 bases at J, with 35 bases between the two ends. The CDR3, as DNA: TGTGCCAGCAGCCAATCTCGGGGACTTAAAGCCCCAGGCGACACTTCTCGCTATGGCTACACCTTC. Translation: CASSQSRGLKAPGDTSRYGYTF.

The sample holds one count of this clone. The chain joins TRBV7-2 to TRBJ1-5, with 9 bases fitting TRBD1. The V segment lost 2 bases and the J segment 7 bases; nucleotides outside the gene matches: 9. Germline V CDR1 and CDR2: SGHTA, FQGNSA. CDR3 length: 16 amino acids. CDR3 coding DNA: TGTGCCAGCAGCTTACGGACAGGGGCAGGCAGACAGCCCCAGCATTTT. This translates into CASSLRTGAGRQPQHF. The whole variable domain, filled in from reference TRBV7-2 and TRBJ1-5, reads GAGVSQSPSNKVTEKGKDVELRCDPISGHTALYWYRQSLGQGLEFLIYFQGNSAPDKSGLPSDRFSAERTGGSVSTLTIQRTQQEDSAVYLCASSLRTGAGRQPQHFGDGTRLSIL.

The chain employs TRBV7-8 and TRBJ1-3, with no clear D. The germline CDR1 and CDR2 sequences are SGHVS and FQNEAQ. CDR3 length: 15 residues. The V end was cut by 6 bases, the J end by 0 bases, with 12 bases between. CDR3 coding DNA: TGTGCCAGCAGTTCTTTAGAGTTCTCTGGAAACACCATATATTTT. Its translation is CASSSLEFSGNTIYF.

J is TRBJ1-5 and V is TRBV12-3 or TRBV12-4; TRBD1 is a possible D gene (6 bases). The CDR3 spans 13 residues. CDR3: CATSGGQKQPQHF. Written as DNA, the CDR3 is TGTGCTACCTCCGGGGGGCAGAAGCAGCCCCAGCATTTT.

The rearrangement uses TRBV7-3 and TRBJ2-1, with 8 bases matching TRBD1. Germline assignment: CDR1 SGHTA and CDR2 FQGTGA. J lost 2 bases, V lost 4 bases, and 10 bases had no gene match. The CDR3 has 17 residues. The CDR3 reads CASSSKGQGGAYNEQFF. In DNA form, the CDR3 reads TGTGCCAGCAGCTCCAAAGGACAGGGAGGCGCCTACAATGAGCAGTTCTTC.

The CDR3 bases are TGTGCCACCAGCAGAACTCAGGGTCCCGCTAGGGAAAAACTGTTTTTT. It encodes CATSRTQGPAREKLFF. The chain has TRBV15 and TRBJ1-4; weak D call: TRBD1 (5 bases). Germline-derived CDR1 and CDR2 are LNHNV and YYDKDF (reference sequence). V lost 2 bases and J 8 bases, leaving 18 bases between the germline ends. The CDR3 is 16 residues long.

The chain has TRBV10-1 and TRBJ2-3; 7 nucleotides line up with TRBD2. V was pared by 6 bases and J by 0 bases, with 6 bases of the junction left unmatched. There are 15 residues in the CDR3. Germline CDR1 and CDR2: WNHNN and SYGVQD (reference sequence). In DNA form, the CDR3 reads TGCGCCAGCAGAGCGGGACTCCTTAGCACAGATACGCAGTATTTT. Protein product: CASRAGLLSTDTQYF.

This clone has only one observation. Other DNA sequences from this sample encode an identical CDR3 as well. J is TRBJ2-3 and V is TRBV9; no reliable D call. Germline V lookup: CDR1 SGDLS, CDR2 YYNGEE. V was clipped by 0 bases and J by 0 bases, with 8 bases between them. This CDR3 has 15 amino acids. In nucleotides, the CDR3 is TGTGCCAGCAGCGTAGGCGGTGGAAGCACAGATACGCAGTATTTT. Amino acid sequence: CASSVGGGSTDTQYF.

The V call is TRBV4-3, the J call TRBJ2-2, with TRBD1 identical over 7 bases. Per germline, CDR1 LGHNA and CDR2 YSLEER. The CDR3 is 16 amino acids. V lost 0 bases and J lost 7; bases outside the gene matches: 8. CDR3 DNA: TGCGCCAGCAGCCAAGATCGAGGGGGCGCAGGCGGGGAGCTGTTTTTT. Translation: CASSQDRGGAGGELFF.

Regarding this clone: Its ends do not fully match the called genes, so a read error is possible. V and J are TRBV14 and TRBJ2-7; D ambiguous. The CDR3 consists of 13 residues. Germline CDR1 SGHDN, CDR2 FVKESK. This CDR3 is CASSQDWAPLRDF. CDR3 DNA sequence: TGTGCCAGCAGCCAAGATTGGGCACCTCTGCGTGACTTC. Supplemented by reference TRBV14 and TRBJ2-7, the full variable domain reads EAGVTQFPSHSVIEKGQTVTLRCDPISGHDNLYWYRRVMGKEIKFLLHFVKESKQDESGMPNNRFLAERTGGTYSTLKVQPAELEDSGVYFCASSQDWAPLRDFGPGTRLTVT.

V is TRBV5-1 and J is TRBJ1-1, with TRBD1 as a possible D gene (6 bases). Germline CDR1 is SGHRS and CDR2 is YFSETQ. V gave up 0 bases and J gave up 1 base, with 16 bases separating them. The CDR3 spans 17 residues. CDR3 residues: CASSLAVGPGANTEAFF. The CDR3 DNA sequence: TGCGCCAGCAGCTTGGCTGTTGGTCCAGGGGCGAACACTGAAGCTTTCTTT.

V gene TRBV9 combines with J gene TRBJ2-5, with D perhaps TRBD2 (6 bases). Trimming removed 1 base from V and 0 bases from J, with 10 bases in between. Looked up from germline, CDR1 is SGDLS and CDR2 is YYNGEE. The CDR3 contains 15 residues. CDR3 nucleotides: TGTGCCAGCAGCGTACGTGCGGGGAACCAAGAGACCCAGTACTTC. As protein: CASSVRAGNQETQYF.